What follows describes a single T cell receptor beta chain. This entry comes from a study of cytotoxic CD8 clonotypes in ibrutinib-treated CLL. Trimming pared 0 bases from V and 6 bases from J, leaving 9 bases between. Germline assignment: CDR1 MNHEY and CDR2 SVGAGI. The CDR3 is made up of 13 amino acids. The protocol was immunoSEQ multiplex PCR, while the TCRdb copy is restricted to in-frame clones and leaves out a portion. The table records roughly 300,000 clones, around 76% of them present only once. The specimen was PBMCs, collected at disease progression, from a patient treated with ibrutinib. The clonotype comes from a human donor with chronic lymphocytic leukemia. The V call is TRBV6-5, the J call TRBJ2-7, with D perhaps TRBD1 (5 bases). CDR3 protein: CASSYSAGFEQYF. For the CDR3, the DNA is TGTGCCAGCAGTTACTCCGCAGGGTTCGAGCAGTACTTC.